This T cell receptor beta chain was obtained from a study of blood T cell repertoires in COVID-19. Study in general: Donors in the United States, Italy and Spain gave samples during acute or convalescent COVID-19.

Per the authors' pipeline: Quantification of nucleated cells was approximated via reference gene primer amplification. Sequenced by immunoSEQ multiplex PCR; TCRdb stores in-frame clones only, minus some. From that table come the V and J calls and clone size; the DNA was used to work out D and trimming. The sample has 90,000 to 95,000 clones; around nine tenths are singletons. Sequences were obtained from peripheral blood. The sequence derives from a woman of 80 years or more with active COVID-19.

The CDR3, as DNA: TGTGCCAGCAGCCCCTTTCAGCCGGGAGCATCAGAGACCCAGTACTTC. Translating gives CASSPFQPGASETQYF. This sequence joins TRBV3-1 (or the pseudogene TRBV3-2) and TRBJ2-5; possibly TRBD2 for D (6 bases). The length of the CDR3 is 16 residues. Germline V gives CDR1 LGHDT, CDR2 YNNKEL (reference sequence). V shed 4 bases and J shed 4 bases, with 19 bases lying between them.